Shown below are 27 T cell receptor beta chains from a single sample sequenced in a study of neoadjuvant anti-PD-1 for oral cavity cancer. TCRdb keeps only in-frame clones here, not all; method: immunoSEQ multiplex PCR. The repertoire holds 15,000 to 20,000 clones, with approximately 60% as singletons. The sequencing used PBMCs, collected before nivolumab (anti-PD-1) treatment. Receptor source: a person between 40 and 79 years old with oral cavity squamous cell carcinoma.

This clone was seen a handful of times. The rearrangement links TRBV6-5 to TRBJ2-6; D is possibly TRBD2 (5 bases). CDR1 and CDR2 from the germline V gene are MNHEY and SVGAGI. This CDR3 comprises 14 residues. V was clipped by 11 bases and J by 0 bases, with 11 bases between them. The CDR3 loop reads CAAGRVSGANVLTF. CDR3 DNA: TGTGCCGCGGGTAGGGTCTCTGGGGCCAACGTCCTGACTTTC.

This clone appeared a single time. V is TRBV6-1 and J is TRBJ1-2; the match to TRBD1 covers 10 bases. The CDR3 has 15 residues. The V and J ends lost 7 bases and 4 bases, in that order; junction bases with no gene match: 9. Germline V lookup: CDR1 MNHNS, CDR2 SASEGT. CDR3 in DNA: TGTGCCAGCACCCAAGCGACAGGGGGCAGCTATGGCTACACCTTC. This gives the protein CASTQATGGSYGYTF.

The sample holds a few counts of this clone. This sequence joins TRBV25-1 and TRBJ2-7; 8 bases agree with TRBD1. CDR1 and CDR2 (germline): MGHDK, SYGVNS. After removal of 3 bases from V and 4 bases from J, the junction contained 8 bases not matched to a gene. CDR3 size: 15 residues. The DNA for the CDR3 is TGTGCCAGCAGTGATGCGAACAGGGGGAGGTACGAGCAGTACTTC. Translated, it gives CASSDANRGRYEQYF.

J is TRBJ2-5 and V is TRBV6-5; 11 nucleotides line up with TRBD2. CDR1 and CDR2 from the germline V gene are MNHEY and SVGAGI. V lost 5 bases, J lost 4 bases, and 3 bases stayed unmatched. This CDR3 region has 14 residues. For the CDR3, the DNA is TGTGCCAGCAGTCCCGGACTAGCGGGAGAGACCCAGTACTTC. Translated: CASSPGLAGETQYF.

This chain uses TRBV7-9 with TRBJ2-3; D may be TRBD2 (5 bases). V lost 5 bases to trimming and J lost 7 bases, with 25 bases between them. The germline V gene encodes CDR1 SEHNR and CDR2 FQNEAQ (reference sequence). There are 17 residues in the CDR3. The CDR3 region has the DNA TGTGCCAGCAGCGTCGAAACACTAGATCGGTCCACGAATACGCAGTATTTT. Its translation is CASSVETLDRSTNTQYF.

The CDR3 loop reads CASSMGGSHYNEQFF. Here the CDR3 DNA reads TGTGCCAGTAGCATGGGCGGGAGTCACTACAATGAGCAGTTCTTC. The chain carries TRBV19 and TRBJ2-1, with 7 bases lining up with TRBD2. This CDR3 comprises 15 residues. Losses at the gene ends were 6 bases for V and 3 bases for J; bases not matched to a gene: 8. Germline V gives CDR1 LNHDA, CDR2 SQIVND (reference sequence). Together with reference TRBV19 and TRBJ2-1, the CDR3 gives the full variable domain: DGGITQSPKYLFRKEGQNVTLSCEQNLNHDAMYWYRQDPGQGLRLIYYSQIVNDFQKGDIAEGYSVSREKKESFPLTVTSAQKNPTAFYLCASSMGGSHYNEQFFGPGTRLTVL.

The chain is built from TRBV2 and TRBJ2-5; 7 bases map to TRBD2. Losses at the gene ends were 8 bases for V and 3 bases for J; bases not matched to a gene: 12. Germline loops: CDR1 SNHLY, CDR2 FYNNEI. The CDR3 is 15 residues long. CDR3 region: CASGRWEGSEETQYF. CDR3 nucleotides: TGTGCCAGCGGAAGGTGGGAGGGCTCGGAAGAGACCCAGTACTTC.

V gene TRBV7-2 combines with J gene TRBJ2-7; no clear D. Germline-derived CDR1 and CDR2 are SGHTA and FQGNSA. The V end lost 5 bases, the J end lost 1 base, and 9 bases lay between the germline ends. This CDR3 comprises 13 residues. CDR3 protein: CASSPSGSYEQYF. The CDR3 nucleotides are TGTGCCAGCAGCCCCAGTGGGTCCTACGAGCAGTACTTC.

This chain links TRBV6-5 with TRBJ2-1; the match to TRBD2 covers 8 bases. Germline assignment: CDR1 MNHEY and CDR2 SVGAGI. This CDR3 has 14 residues. V shed 8 bases, J shed 10 bases, and the junction held 13 bases outside the gene matches. The CDR3 loop is CASSHGLAGSEQFF. CDR3 bases: TGTGCCAGCTCCCATGGACTAGCAGGGTCCGAGCAGTTCTTC.

The rearrangement links TRBV21-1 to TRBJ2-5; TRBD1, as called in the table, went unchecked against the DNA. TRBV21-1 is a known pseudogene. CDR3 length: 14 amino acids. This CDR3 is CASSRTRGQETQYF. The CDR3 DNA follows: TGTGCCAGCAGCAGAACAAGGGGGCAAGAGACCCAGTACTTC.

This chain connects TRBV6-5 to TRBJ2-3; 12 nucleotides line up with TRBD2. Germline lookup yields CDR1 MNHEY and CDR2 SVGAGI. This CDR3 region has 15 residues. The junction had 2 bases not matched to a gene; V was cut back by 5 bases and J by 2 bases. The CDR3 protein is CASSRLAGDTDTQYF. CDR3 nucleotides: TGTGCCAGCAGTAGACTAGCGGGAGACACAGATACGCAGTATTTT.

This clone has just one count. CDR3 sequence reads: CSVGTVFGTFYGYTF. CDR3 DNA: TGCAGCGTTGGCACCGTCTTCGGGACCTTCTATGGCTACACCTTC. The chain links TRBV29-1 to TRBJ1-2, with a possible D match to TRBD1 (5 bases). The germline CDR1 and CDR2 sequences are SQVTM and ANQGSEA. Trimming took off 4 bases at V and 4 bases at J, with 19 bases between the two ends. The CDR3 runs to 15 residues.

The chain employs TRBV5-1 and TRBJ1-1, with D possibly matching TRBD1 (5 bases). The CDR3 length is 16 residues. With 5 bases removed from V and 1 base from J, the gap between germline ends came to 18 bases. Germline CDR1 is SGHRS and CDR2 is YFSETQ. The CDR3 protein is CASRDNFLVGNTEAFF. The CDR3 bases are TGCGCCAGCAGGGACAATTTCCTCGTGGGGAACACTGAAGCTTTCTTT.

V is TRBV25-1 and J is TRBJ1-2; TRBD1 matches at 8 bases. Germline V gene data show CDR1 as MGHDK and CDR2 as SYGVNS. The ends lost 3 bases at V and 7 bases at J; junction bases unmatched: 13. This CDR3 comprises 16 residues. CDR3 region: CASSDRDRTPGSGYTF. Written as DNA, the CDR3 is TGTGCCAGCAGTGATAGGGACAGGACGCCTGGGAGTGGCTACACCTTC.

Of note for this clone: At the DNA level, this CDR3 is encoded by other sequences in the same sample as well. V usage is TRBV6-1 and J usage is TRBJ2-5; D unclear. The CDR3 contains 13 residues. Trimming left V 2 bases short and J 5 bases short, with 9 bases between. Germline CDR1 and CDR2: MNHNS and SASEGT. In DNA, the CDR3 is TGTGCCAGCAGTGAACCTGTACAGGAGACCCAGTACTTC. Protein: CASSEPVQETQYF.

The rearrangement joins TRBV11-2 to TRBJ1-2, with 7 nucleotides matching TRBD1. Germline V gene sequence: CDR1 SGHAT, CDR2 FQNNGV. V was pared by 1 base and J by 0 bases, with 8 bases of the junction left unmatched. The CDR3 is made up of 17 amino acids. CDR3: CASSLGSGTAANYGYTF. CDR3 nucleotide sequence: TGTGCCAGCAGCTTAGGATCTGGGACAGCCGCTAACTATGGCTACACCTTC.

V usage is TRBV10-3 and J usage is TRBJ2-5, with D possibly being TRBD1 or TRBD2 (5 bases each). From germline, CDR1 is ENHRY and CDR2 SYGVKD. V was trimmed by 9 bases and J by 5 bases, leaving 16 bases between them. The CDR3 loop spans 13 amino acids. The CDR3 reads CAIQPGPAETQYF. As DNA, the CDR3 is TGTGCCATTCAGCCGGGGCCAGCGGAGACCCAGTACTTC.

The rearrangement joins TRBV27 to TRBJ2-7, with 9 bases fitting TRBD1. This CDR3 spans 15 amino acids. Germline V lookup: CDR1 MNHEY, CDR2 SMNVEV (reference sequence). The J segment lost 5 bases and the V segment lost 2 bases, leaving 7 bases of the junction unmatched. The CDR3 DNA follows: TGTGCCAGCAGTTTAACGGGGACAGGGATTAACGAGCAGTACTTC. Translated, it gives CASSLTGTGINEQYF.

The genes are TRBV5-1 and TRBJ1-4; unclear D gene. The V gene's germline CDR1 is SGHRS and CDR2 YFSETQ. This CDR3 contains 13 residues. The ends were cut back, 5 bases at V and 8 bases at J, with 13 bases in the middle. The CDR3: CASRGQDLEKLFF. The CDR3 DNA follows: TGCGCCAGCAGGGGTCAGGACTTAGAAAAACTGTTTTTT.

The chain combines TRBV6-5 with TRBJ2-3; no clear D gene. CDR1 is MNHEY and CDR2 is SVGAGI in the germline V gene. The length of the CDR3 is 15 residues. The ends were cut back, 5 bases at V and 4 bases at J, with 16 bases in the middle. The CDR3 bases are TGTGCCAGCAGTCTACTATATTCTACGGCAGATACGCAGTATTTT. Amino acids: CASSLLYSTADTQYF.

The chain uses TRBV30 and TRBJ2-5, with D perhaps being TRBD1 or TRBD2 (5 bases each). The CDR3 extends over 14 amino acids. V lost 0 bases to trimming and J lost 1 base, with 9 bases between them. Per germline, CDR1 GTSNPN and CDR2 SVGIG (reference sequence). The CDR3 region is CAWSVPGTQETQYF. The CDR3 region has the DNA TGTGCCTGGAGTGTCCCCGGGACCCAAGAGACCCAGTACTTC.

This chain joins TRBV11-2 and TRBJ1-1; tentatively, D is TRBD1 (6 bases). CDR3 length equals 13 residues. CDR1 and CDR2 (germline): SGHAT, FQNNGV. Between the trimmed V and J ends, which lost 3 bases and 4 bases, there was a span of 9 bases. The CDR3 DNA sequence: TGTGCCAGCAGCTTGGCCAGGGGCACTGAAGCTTTCTTT. Amino acid sequence: CASSLARGTEAFF. The variable domain in full, completed from reference TRBV11-2 and TRBJ1-1, reads EAGVAQSPRYKIIEKRQSVAFWCNPISGHATLYWYQQILGQGPKLLIQFQNNGVVDDSQLPKDRFSAERLKGVDSTLKIQPAKLEDSAVYLCASSLARGTEAFFGQGTRLTVV.

The rearrangement links TRBV19 to TRBJ2-2; TRBD2 agrees at 11 bases. The CDR3 covers 15 residues. The J segment lost 9 bases and the V segment lost 6 bases, leaving 9 bases of the junction unmatched. Germline V CDR1 and CDR2: LNHDA, SQIVND (reference sequence). The DNA of the CDR3 is TGTGCCAGTAGAGGGACTAGCGGAGCTGTCCGGGAGCTGTTTTTT. Translation gives CASRGTSGAVRELFF.

The chain employs TRBV19 and TRBJ2-3, with TRBD2 matching over 9 bases. Germline values: CDR1 LNHDA, CDR2 SQIVND (reference sequence). The ends lost 4 bases at V and 1 base at J; junction bases unmatched: 6. CDR3 length: 16 residues. In nucleotides, the CDR3 is TGTGCCAGTAGTAAGACACAGCGGGAGGGCACAGATACGCAGTATTTT. It translates to CASSKTQREGTDTQYF.

The chain couples TRBV6-6 to TRBJ2-7, with 10 bases lining up with TRBD1. From germline, CDR1 is MNHNY and CDR2 SVGAGI (reference sequence). J was trimmed by 4 bases and V by 0 bases; bases with no gene match: 6. There are 16 residues in the CDR3. The CDR3 nucleotides are TGTGCCAGCAGTTACTCAGGGAGGACAGGGGGGTACGAGCAGTACTTC. It encodes CASSYSGRTGGYEQYF.

This chain links TRBV6-1 with TRBJ2-7, with D perhaps matching TRBD1 or TRBD2 (5 bases each). Germline assignment: CDR1 MNHNS and CDR2 SASEGT. The CDR3 is made up of 15 amino acids. The V end lost 4 bases, the J end lost 5 bases, and 18 bases lay between the germline ends. The CDR3 nucleotides read TGTGCCAGCAGTGGGACAAGGACGGGGCGGGACGAGCAGTACTTC. It codes for CASSGTRTGRDEQYF.

J is TRBJ1-2 and V is TRBV6-5; TRBD1 matches at 10 bases. The CDR3 extends over 15 amino acids. The junction had 6 bases not matched to a gene; V was cut back by 6 bases and J by 2 bases. CDR1 and CDR2 from the germline V gene are MNHEY and SVGAGI. In DNA form, the CDR3 reads TGTGCCAGCAGCCTCAGACAGGGGGCGAACTATGGCTACACCTTC. Translated: CASSLRQGANYGYTF.